The 22 T cell receptor beta chains reported below all come from one sample, sequenced in a study of regulatory T cells in long-lasting Graves disease. TCR beta libraries were built with iRepertoire HTBI primers and Arm-PCR of CDR3 regions. One entry per CDR3 protein results from TCRdb running MiXCR on the multiplex PCR reads. The sample has about 530,000 distinct CDR3 sequences, 15% to 20% seen once. Time point defined: newly diagnosed GD, antithyroid drugs for less than 3 months. After RNA was extracted from PBMCs, the TCR library was made from it. This sample also belongs to another study, concerning T cells in Graves' hyperthyroidism and ophthalmopathy.

Sequenced here: peripheral blood mononuclear cells (PBMCs), sampled at new diagnosis, from a patient treated with antithyroid drugs. These receptors were collected from a woman aged 40-65 years with Graves disease.

In this sample, this clonotype turned up a few times. CDR3 residues: CSVEGSYEQYF. CDR3 nucleotide sequence: TGCAGCGTTGAGGGATCTTACGAGCAGTACTTC. The V gene is TRBV29-1, the J gene TRBJ2-7; D uncertain. This CDR3 is 11 amino acids long. The germline CDR1 and CDR2 sequences are SQVTM and ANQGSEA. V lost 3 bases and J 4 bases, leaving 7 bases between the germline ends.

The sample holds a few counts of this clonotype. This chain connects TRBV5-5 to TRBJ1-6; D is ambiguous. Germline V gene data show CDR1 as SGHKS and CDR2 as YYEKEE (reference sequence). The CDR3 runs to 16 residues. V was shortened by 4 bases and J by 7 bases, with 18 bases between the two germline ends. In nucleotides, the CDR3 is TGTGCCAGCAGCGCCGGGGTGCCCTCGGGGAATTCACCCCTCCACTTT. Its translation: CASSAGVPSGNSPLHF.

J is TRBJ2-3 and V is TRBV9; D could derive from TRBD1 or TRBD2 (5 bases each). CDR1 is SGDLS and CDR2 is YYNGEE in the germline V gene. The V end was cut by 4 bases, the J end by 3 bases, with 12 bases between. The CDR3 runs 14 residues. The CDR3 sequence is CASSNGALTDTQYF. Here the CDR3 DNA reads TGTGCCAGCAGCAACGGGGCCCTTACAGATACGCAGTATTTT.

The CDR3 loop is CASSFAAASTDTQYF. The CDR3 DNA sequence: TGCGCCAGCAGCTTCGCAGCCGCTAGCACAGATACGCAGTATTTT. The chain couples TRBV5-1 to TRBJ2-3; D remains ambiguous. Deletions cut 2 bases from V and 0 bases from J, with 10 bases between. This CDR3 contains 15 residues. The germline gives CDR1 SGHRS, CDR2 YFSETQ. Full variable domain (missing parts from reference TRBV5-1 and TRBJ2-3): KAGVTQTPRYLIKTRGQQVTLSCSPISGHRSVSWYQQTPGQGLQFLFEYFSETQRNKGNFPGRFSGRQFSNSRSEMNVSTLELGDSALYLCASSFAAASTDTQYFGPGTRLTVL.

The V call is TRBV20-1, the J call TRBJ1-5, with D perhaps matching TRBD1 (5 bases). This CDR3 contains 14 residues. The V end lost 3 bases, the J end lost 3 bases, and 12 bases lay between the germline ends. The germline V gene has CDR1 DFQATT and CDR2 SNEGSKA (reference sequence). The CDR3 protein is CSASQGGNNQPQHF. CDR3 coding DNA: TGCAGTGCTAGCCAGGGAGGCAACAATCAGCCCCAGCATTTT.

This clonotype appeared many times. The rearrangement joins TRBV28 to TRBJ2-3, with D possibly matching TRBD1 (5 bases). This CDR3 is 14 amino acids long. Germline V gives CDR1 MDHEN, CDR2 SYDVKM. Trimming took 5 bases from V and 7 from J, leaving 16 bases between them. The CDR3 DNA reads as TGTGCCAGCAGTGCCTGGACAACTCTATATACGCAGTATTTT. As protein: CASSAWTTLYTQYF. Combining the CDR3 with reference TRBV28 and TRBJ2-3 gives the whole variable domain DVKVTQSSRYLVKRTGEKVFLECVQDMDHENMFWYRQDPGLGLRLIYFSYDVKMKEKGDIPEGYSVSREKKERFSLILESASTNQTSMYLCASSAWTTLYTQYFGPGTRLTVL.

The chain combines TRBV7-9 with TRBJ2-7; D ambiguous. Germline V gene sequence: CDR1 SEHNR, CDR2 FQNEAQ (reference sequence). This CDR3 has 13 amino acids. Trimming cost V 8 bases and J 1 base, with 12 bases left between them. CDR3 in amino acids: CASGGGKSYEQYF. The CDR3 bases are TGTGCCAGCGGCGGCGGCAAATCCTACGAGCAGTACTTC.

This clonotype was seen at least ten times. V usage is TRBV27 and J usage is TRBJ1-2; weak D call: TRBD1 (5 bases). In germline, CDR1 is MNHEY, CDR2 SMNVEV (reference sequence). The CDR3 runs to 12 residues. V dropped 4 bases and J dropped 8 bases, with 11 bases sitting between them. Written as DNA, the CDR3 is TGTGCCAGCAGTTCCGGGAAGGGGGGCTACACCTTC. The encoded protein is CASSSGKGGYTF.

This clonotype was recorded at least ten times. The V and J genes are TRBV11-2 and TRBJ2-2, with a weak D call TRBD2 (5 bases). This CDR3 has 16 amino acids. Germline V gives CDR1 SGHAT, CDR2 FQNNGV. Trimming left V 5 bases short and J 4 bases short, with 17 bases between. CDR3 nucleotide sequence: TGTGCCAGCAGCCCAGGACCCCAGGCGGGCACCGGGGAGCTGTTTTTT. It specifies CASSPGPQAGTGELFF.

On this clonotype itself: A read error may be the cause here, since a much bigger clone is one base away. This is likely a read error, given that the CDR3 carries no conserved phenylalanine or tryptophan at its end. The chain is built from TRBV5-1 and TRBJ2-3; D might be TRBD2 (6 bases). This CDR3 region has 12 residues. V gave up 7 bases and J gave up 2 bases, with 8 bases separating them. Germline assignment: CDR1 SGHRS and CDR2 YFSETQ. CDR3: CASGTVTDTQYL. The CDR3, as DNA: TGCGCCAGCGGGACTGTCACAGATACGCAGTATCTT.

The V gene is TRBV7-3, the J gene TRBJ2-5; D tentatively fits TRBD1 or TRBD2 (6 bases each). V was trimmed by 2 bases and J by 5 bases, leaving 18 bases between them. Germline assignment: CDR1 SGHTA and CDR2 FQGTGA. The CDR3 loop spans 16 amino acids. The CDR3 is CASSLGWSRGPETQYF. DNA of the CDR3: TGTGCCAGCAGCTTAGGGTGGAGTCGGGGGCCGGAGACCCAGTACTTC.

The J gene is TRBJ1-1, the V gene TRBV7-8, with 7 bases lining up with TRBD1. The CDR3 runs to 15 residues. Germline V gene lookup returns CDR1 SGHVS and CDR2 FQNEAQ. J gave up 0 bases and V 4 bases, and 5 bases lay outside the gene matches. The CDR3 sequence is CASSSRQGVNTEAFF. The CDR3 region has the DNA TGTGCCAGCAGCTCTAGACAGGGTGTGAACACTGAAGCTTTCTTT.

This clonotype was picked up many times. CDR3: CASSEGGPGDEQFF. The CDR3 DNA follows: TGTGCCAGCAGCGAAGGGGGCCCGGGAGATGAGCAGTTCTTC. The chain links TRBV9 to TRBJ2-1, with D possibly TRBD1 on 7 matching bases. The CDR3 contains 14 residues. Trimming cost V 3 bases and J 8 bases, with 15 bases left between them. The germline V gene has CDR1 SGDLS and CDR2 YYNGEE. The entire variable domain, with the rest obtained from reference TRBV9 and TRBJ2-1, is as follows: DSGVTQTPKHLITATGQRVTLRCSPRSGDLSVYWYQQSLDQGLQFLIQYYNGEERAKGNILERFSAQQFPDLHSELNLSSLELGDSALYFCASSEGGPGDEQFFGPGTRLTVL.

The chain carries TRBV29-1 and TRBJ1-4; tentative D call: TRBD1 (6 bases). V was pared by 0 bases and J by 3 bases, with 11 bases between. The CDR3 runs 15 residues. From germline, CDR1 is SQVTM and CDR2 ANQGSEA. The CDR3 loop is CSVEDRQDPNEKLFF. The CDR3 region has the DNA TGCAGCGTTGAAGATAGACAGGATCCTAATGAAAAACTGTTTTTT.

This chain uses TRBV19 with TRBJ2-3; 7 positions agree with TRBD2. V trimming: 3 bases; J trimming: 0 bases; junction bases outside the gene matches: 9. Germline values: CDR1 LNHDA, CDR2 SQIVND (reference sequence). The CDR3 has 17 residues. CDR3 DNA: TGTGCCAGTAGTATGCGGCTGAGCGGGGCTAGCACAGATACGCAGTATTTT. Residues: CASSMRLSGASTDTQYF.

This clonotype came up many times. The CDR3 bases are TGTGCCAGCAGTCCAGGGGGGGACAGGGGAACCTACGAGCAGTACTTC. Its protein is CASSPGGDRGTYEQYF. This sequence joins TRBV28 and TRBJ2-7; 10 nucleotides align to TRBD1. V dropped 5 bases and J dropped 2; count of bases not matched to a gene: 9. CDR3 size: 16 residues. Germline-derived CDR1 and CDR2 are MDHEN and SYDVKM.

About this clonotype: A single base separates this from a much larger clone, so it may be a read error. The chain recombines TRBV11-2 with TRBJ2-1; TRBD2 matches 8 bases. The CDR3 covers 14 residues. Losses at the gene ends were 1 base for V and 8 bases for J; bases not matched to a gene: 4. In germline, CDR1 is SGHAT, CDR2 FQNNGV. The chain's CDR3 is CASSLAGGSYEQFF. DNA for the CDR3: TGTGCCAGCAGCTTAGCGGGGGGGAGCTATGAGCAGTTCTTC.

This clonotype was recorded many times. The rearrangement uses TRBV12-3 or TRBV12-4 and TRBJ2-2; D is undetermined. The CDR3 runs 14 residues. Trimming shortened V by 4 bases and J by 3 bases, and 9 bases separated the two germline ends. The CDR3 protein is CASSSIRDTGELFF. DNA for the CDR3: TGTGCCAGCAGTTCCATTCGGGACACCGGGGAGCTGTTTTTT.

This clonotype was detected many times. The chain has TRBV12-3 or TRBV12-4 and TRBJ2-5; 7 bases are shared with TRBD2. V lost 1 base, J lost 5 bases, and 4 bases stayed unmatched. CDR3 length: 14 residues. The CDR3, as DNA: TGTGCCAGCAGTTTAGGGGGAGGGGTCGAGACCCAGTACTTC. This gives the protein CASSLGGGVETQYF.

Notes on this clonotype: A clone one base away is much larger, so this may be a read error. The chain joins TRBV5-1 to TRBJ2-3, with D tentatively TRBD2 (5 bases). This CDR3 is built from 14 residues. The V gene's germline CDR1 is SGHRS and CDR2 YFSETQ. The CDR3, as DNA: TGCGCCAGCAGCTCGGACCCGGGGAGAGATGCGCAGTATTTT. Translating gives CASSSDPGRDAQYF.

At least ten counts were recorded for this clonotype. The chain carries TRBV2 and TRBJ2-3; 7 positions agree with TRBD1. J was trimmed by 4 bases and V by 5 bases; bases with no gene match: 12. The CDR3 runs to 16 residues. In germline, CDR1 is SNHLY, CDR2 FYNNEI. The CDR3 coding sequence is TGTGCCAGCAGTTACTGGGACAGCCTTGCTGCAGATACGCAGTATTTT. This translates into CASSYWDSLAADTQYF.

The sample holds many counts of this clonotype. This chain joins TRBV2 and TRBJ2-7; D perhaps matches TRBD2 (6 bases). The CDR3 is 12 residues long. CDR1 is SNHLY, CDR2 FYNNEI, per germline. CDR3 sequence (DNA): TGTGGCGCGGGGCGGCGGGAATACGAGCAGTACTTC. Translated: CGAGRREYEQYF.